This T cell receptor beta chain appears in the sequencing data of a study of blood T cell repertoires in COVID-19. Study information: There were acute and convalescent COVID-19 samples, and they came from the United States, Italy and Spain.

One Seattle source followed patients from active infection through their disease course. CDR1 is SGDLS and CDR2 is YYNGEE in the germline V gene. V shed 4 bases and J shed 8 bases, with 13 bases lying between them. The CDR3 totals 13 residues. The repertoire was sequenced with immunoSEQ multiplex PCR; TCRdb's copy has only in-frame clones and lacks some. Here the sample spans 87,000 or so clones, 90% being singletons. This TCR was recovered from a man younger than 35 with COVID-19, enrolled during active disease. The sequenced sample consisted of peripheral blood. V gene TRBV9 combines with J gene TRBJ2-1; the D is unclear. CDR3 sequence: CASSPFRVDEQFF. CDR3 coding DNA: TGTGCCAGCAGCCCCTTTCGAGTCGATGAGCAGTTCTTC.